This is a list of T cell receptor beta chains from one sample in a study of blood T cell repertoires in COVID-19. Here immunoSEQ multiplex PCR was the method, and the copy in TCRdb shows in-frame clones only, minus some. This sample has 250,000 to 300,000 clones; 80% to 90% occur once, and the top ten carry 6.3%. Specimen: peripheral blood. The source of these receptors is a woman between 45 and 65 years old with COVID-19, enrolled during active disease. Each CDR3 is given with its conserved first and last residue. A D gene is named only where the DNA matches it firmly. Size values are once, few and many counts, or a class for expanded clones, and some rows have none.

j_call	clone_size	v_call	d_call	cdr3_aa	cdr3_nt
TRBJ1-1	-	TRBV29-1	-	CSVSNTEAFF	TGCAGCGTCTCGAACACTGAAGCTTTCTTT
TRBJ2-7	-	TRBV7-2	-	CASSLGPGNYEQYF	TGTGCCAGCAGCTTAGGTCCAGGGAACTACGAGCAGTACTTC
TRBJ2-7	-	TRBV7-2	TRBD2	CASRLAGAYEQYF	TGTGCCAGCAGGTTAGCGGGAGCCTACGAGCAGTACTTC
TRBJ2-7	once	TRBV7-7	-	CASSLGAGGPYEQYF	TGTGCTAGCAGCTTAGGGGCAGGTGGGCCCTACGAGCAGTACTTC
TRBJ2-1	-	TRBV19	TRBD1	CASNRQGSYNEQFF	TGTGCCAGTAACCGACAGGGGTCCTACAATGAGCAGTTCTTC
TRBJ2-5	-	TRBV6-6	TRBD1	CASSRTGIQETQYF	TGTGCCAGCAGTAGGACAGGGATACAAGAGACCCAGTACTTC
TRBJ2-7	-	TRBV10-3	-	CAISESYGSSYEQYF	TGTGCCATCAGTGAGTCGTACGGGAGCTCCTACGAGCAGTACTTC
TRBJ2-6	-	TRBV29-1	-	CSAKTEHSGANVLTF	TGCAGCGCCAAGACAGAACACTCTGGGGCCAACGTCCTGACTTTC
TRBJ2-7	-	TRBV9	-	CASTPEASYEQYF	TGTGCCAGCACCCCTGAGGCCTCCTACGAGCAGTACTTC
TRBJ1-1	-	TRBV27	TRBD1	CASSLTTGINTEAFF	TGTGCCAGCAGTTTAACGACAGGGATAAACACTGAAGCTTTCTTT
TRBJ2-1	-	TRBV7-7	-	CASSPSVLTGNEQFF	TGTGCCAGCAGCCCAAGCGTCTTAACGGGCAATGAGCAGTTCTTC
TRBJ1-1	-	TRBV5-3	TRBD1	CARSSTTGQGFFGTEAFF	TGTGCCAGAAGCAGTACGACCGGACAGGGATTCTTTGGCACTGAAGCTTTCTTT
TRBJ1-1	-	TRBV19	TRBD1	CASWTGGSTEAFF	TGTGCCAGTTGGACAGGGGGATCCACTGAAGCTTTCTTT
TRBJ2-1	-	TRBV3-1/TRBV3-2	TRBD2	CASSQASGGYNEQFF	TGTGCCAGCAGCCAAGCTAGCGGGGGTTACAATGAGCAGTTCTTC
TRBJ2-3	-	TRBV5-6	TRBD2	CASSGDSGASTDTQYF	TGTGCCAGCAGCGGAGATAGCGGGGCTAGCACAGATACGCAGTATTTT
TRBJ1-4	-	TRBV27	-	CASSLGLRSEKLFF	TGTGCCAGCAGTTTAGGGTTGAGGTCGGAAAAACTGTTTTTT
TRBJ1-2	-	TRBV12-3/TRBV12-4	-	CASRAGEGYTF	TGTGCCAGCAGGGCCGGGGAGGGCTACACCTTC
TRBJ2-1	-	TRBV19	-	CASSIGRWNEQFF	TGTGCCAGTAGTATAGGGAGATGGAATGAGCAGTTCTTC
TRBJ2-2	-	TRBV11-2	-	CASSLRGSRAGELFF	TGTGCCAGCAGCTTAAGGGGGAGTAGGGCCGGGGAGCTGTTTTTT
TRBJ2-4	-	TRBV12-3/TRBV12-4	-	CASSSGAKNIQYF	TGTGCCAGCAGCTCGGGAGCCAAAAACATTCAGTACTTC
TRBJ2-5	-	TRBV4-2	TRBD2	CASSQEVAGGPLETQYF	TGTGCCAGCAGCCAAGAAGTAGCGGGAGGGCCATTGGAGACCCAGTACTTC
TRBJ2-3	-	TRBV24-1	-	CATSDHFSGQSTDTQYF	TGTGCCACCAGTGACCACTTCAGCGGGCAGAGCACAGATACGCAGTATTTT
TRBJ1-6	-	TRBV6-5	-	CPTPGVLLGTPLHF	TGTCCCACTCCGGGGGTTCTCCTGGGGACACCCCTCCACTTT
TRBJ2-1	-	TRBV7-2	-	CASSLVWAAGNLFF	-
TRBJ1-5	-	TRBV5-5	-	CASSLEGEKPQHF	TGTGCCAGCAGCTTGGAGGGGGAAAAGCCCCAGCATTTT
TRBJ1-4	-	TRBV5-5	-	CASSLPTEHELFF	TGTGCCAGCAGCTTGCCAACAGAACATGAGCTGTTTTTT
TRBJ1-5	-	TRBV30	TRBD1	CAWSPGQGGNQPQHF	TGTGCCTGGAGTCCGGGACAGGGCGGCAATCAGCCCCAGCATTTT
TRBJ1-2	-	TRBV9	-	CASSPRRQATFYGYTF	TGTGCCAGCAGCCCTCGTAGACAGGCGACTTTTTATGGCTACACCTTC
TRBJ2-6	-	TRBV29-1	-	CSVGHQGGLSGANVLTF	TGCAGCGTTGGACACCAGGGGGGCCTCTCTGGGGCCAACGTCCTGACTTTC
TRBJ2-3	-	TRBV7-9	TRBD2	CASSRLAGVLDTQYF	TGTGCCAGCAGCCGACTAGCGGGAGTTCTAGATACGCAGTATTTT
TRBJ1-2	-	TRBV19	-	CATKISPGAGVTYGYTF	TGTGCCACTAAGATCAGCCCCGGGGCAGGGGTCACCTATGGCTACACCTTC
TRBJ2-5	-	TRBV5-1	TRBD2	CASSPTSGRAETQYF	TGCGCCAGCAGCCCGACTAGCGGGAGGGCGGAGACCCAGTACTTC
TRBJ1-2	-	TRBV7-8	-	CASSLAQGVYYGYTF	TGTGCCAGCAGCTTAGCGCAGGGTGTTTACTATGGCTACACCTTC
TRBJ1-1	-	TRBV18	TRBD1	CASSPRQGANTEAFF	TGTGCCAGCTCACCTCGACAGGGAGCGAACACTGAAGCTTTCTTT
TRBJ2-2	-	TRBV5-4	-	CASSLGASLNTGELFF	TGTGCCAGCAGCTTGGGGGCTAGCCTGAACACCGGGGAGCTGTTTTTT
TRBJ2-1	-	TRBV4-1	TRBD1	CASSSPGGAYNEQFF	TGCGCCAGCAGCTCCCCAGGGGGCGCATACAATGAGCAGTTCTTC
TRBJ2-1	-	TRBV7-9	TRBD2	CASSLLAGAYEQFF	TGTGCCAGCAGCTTACTAGCGGGAGCCTATGAGCAGTTCTTC
TRBJ2-1	once	TRBV6-4	-	CASSVRQGTNNEQFF	TGTGCCAGCAGTGTTAGGCAGGGAACCAACAATGAGCAGTTCTTC
TRBJ2-3	-	TRBV30	TRBD2	CACSGGLAGADTQYF	TGTGCCTGTTCCGGGGGACTAGCGGGAGCAGATACGCAGTATTTT
TRBJ1-5	-	TRBV19	-	CASSTYTGLSNQPQHF	TGTGCCAGTAGTACTTACACAGGGTTGAGCAATCAGCCCCAGCATTTT
TRBJ2-7	-	TRBV11-2	TRBD2	CASSLVAGGPHEQYF	TGTGCCAGCAGCTTAGTTGCGGGAGGGCCCCACGAGCAGTACTTC
TRBJ2-1	-	TRBV11-3	-	CASSLTRASFNEQFF	TGTGCCAGCAGCCTAACGAGGGCCTCTTTCAATGAGCAGTTCTTC
TRBJ1-1	-	TRBV4-3	-	CASSQMGGRNTEAFF	TGCGCCAGCAGCCAAATGGGCGGGAGGAACACTGAAGCTTTCTTT
TRBJ1-6	once	TRBV6-2/TRBV6-3	-	CASSYSGLSTNSPLHF	TGTGCCAGCAGTTACTCGGGACTCTCAACCAATTCACCCCTCCACTTT